This T cell receptor (beta chain) was documented in a study of blood T cell repertoires in COVID-19. Original data processing: Estimation of nucleated cell counts was performed using reference gene primer amplification. Only in-frame clones appear in the TCRdb table, and some are missing; sequencing was by immunoSEQ multiplex PCR. That table is the source of V, J and clone size, and D and trimming were worked out from the DNA. This table holds 140,000 to 150,000 clones, approximately 80% found once. Germline-derived CDR1 and CDR2 are SGHTA and FQGNSA. The CDR3 length is 13 residues. Germline trimming cut 7 bases from V and 12 bases from J; bases unmatched to any gene: 12. This clone has a single count.

The chain couples TRBV7-2 to TRBJ2-1; TRBD1 aligns across 7 bases. Sequenced input: PBMCs or T cells enriched from blood (not recorded which). The clonotype originates from a woman aged 50 to 65 who had recovered from COVID-19. The CDR3 loop reads CASTHNRGRGQFF. As DNA, the CDR3 is TGTGCCAGCACCCATAACAGGGGCCGCGGGCAGTTCTTC.